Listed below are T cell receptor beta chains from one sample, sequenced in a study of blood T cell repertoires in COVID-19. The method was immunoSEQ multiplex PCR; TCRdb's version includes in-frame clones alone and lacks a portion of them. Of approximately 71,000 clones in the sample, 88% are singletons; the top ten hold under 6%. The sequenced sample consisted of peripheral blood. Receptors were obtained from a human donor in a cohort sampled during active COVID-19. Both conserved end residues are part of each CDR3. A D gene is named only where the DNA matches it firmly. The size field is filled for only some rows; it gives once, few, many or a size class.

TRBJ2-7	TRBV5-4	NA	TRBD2	CASSLARGLAGVSYEQYF	TGTGCCAGCAGCTTGGCCCGGGGACTAGCGGGGGTCTCCTACGAGCAGTACTTC
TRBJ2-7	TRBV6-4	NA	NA	CASSDSERRPEPEQYF	TGTGCCAGCAGTGACTCCGAGCGTCGCCCGGAGCCCGAGCAGTACTTC
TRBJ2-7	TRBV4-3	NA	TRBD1	CASSQDVGQGSYEQYF	TGCGCCAGCAGCCAAGATGTGGGACAGGGATCCTACGAGCAGTACTTC
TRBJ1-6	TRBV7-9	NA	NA	CASRPTGMDSPLHF	TGTGCCAGCAGGCCCACAGGGATGGATTCACCCCTCCACTTT
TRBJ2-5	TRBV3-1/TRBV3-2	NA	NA	CASSQDDQEETQYF	TGTGCCAGCAGCCAAGATGACCAGGAAGAGACCCAGTACTTC
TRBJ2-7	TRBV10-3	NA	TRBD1	CAITEDRNSPGQYF	TGTGCCATCACCGAGGACAGGAATTCCCCTGGGCAGTACTTC
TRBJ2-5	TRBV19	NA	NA	CASSASRAYQETQYF	TGTGCCAGTAGTGCCTCGAGAGCGTACCAAGAGACCCAGTACTTC
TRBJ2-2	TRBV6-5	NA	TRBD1	CASRTGRLARELFF	TGTGCCAGCAGGACAGGGAGATTAGCTAGGGAGCTGTTTTTT
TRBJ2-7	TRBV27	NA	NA	CASSLWGTSSSYEQYF	TGTGCCAGCAGTTTATGGGGGACTTCGAGCTCCTACGAGCAGTACTTC
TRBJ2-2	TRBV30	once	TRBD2	CAWSGLAGGMNTGELFF	TGTGCCTGGAGTGGTTTAGCGGGGGGGATGAACACCGGGGAGCTGTTTTTT
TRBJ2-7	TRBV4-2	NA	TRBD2	CASSQEGAGGPYEQYF	TGTGCCAGCAGCCAAGAAGGAGCGGGGGGGCCCTACGAGCAGTACTTC
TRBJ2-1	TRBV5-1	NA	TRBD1	CASSLGPGQGGNEQFF	TGCGCCAGCAGCTTGGGCCCGGGACAGGGAGGGAATGAGCAGTTCTTC
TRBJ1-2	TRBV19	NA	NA	CASTVTRDYGYTF	TGTGCCAGTACCGTTACCCGGGACTATGGCTACACCTTC
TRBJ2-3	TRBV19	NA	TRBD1	CASSIRDRGITDTQYF	TGTGCCAGTAGTATTAGGGACAGGGGGATCACAGATACGCAGTATTTT
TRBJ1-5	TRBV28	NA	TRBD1	CASSPRQGVDQPQHF	TGTGCCAGCAGTCCGAGACAGGGGGTCGATCAGCCCCAGCATTTT
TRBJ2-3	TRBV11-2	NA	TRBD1	CASRPGTASTDTQYF	TGTGCCAGCAGGCCCGGGACAGCTAGCACAGATACGCAGTATTTT
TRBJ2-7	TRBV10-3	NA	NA	CAISESSNSYEQYF	TGTGCCATCAGTGAGTCATCCAACAGCTACGAGCAGTACTTC
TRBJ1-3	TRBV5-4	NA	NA	CASSLSGGSGNTIYF	TGTGCCAGCAGCTTGAGCGGGGGCTCTGGAAACACCATATATTTT
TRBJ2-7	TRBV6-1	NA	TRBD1	CASSERTGGRAEQYF	TGTGCCAGCAGTGAGCGGACAGGGGGGAGGGCCGAGCAGTACTTC
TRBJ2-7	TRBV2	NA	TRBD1	CASILDRVNGEQYF	TGTGCCAGCATCCTCGACAGGGTGAACGGCGAGCAGTACTTC
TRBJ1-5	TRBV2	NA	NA	CASSARQPAGNQPQHF	TGTGCCAGCAGTGCCCGCCAGCCCGCGGGCAATCAGCCCCAGCATTTT
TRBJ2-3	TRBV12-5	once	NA	CASGLVVGAGVDTQYF	TGTGCTAGTGGTTTGGTTGTGGGGGCCGGAGTAGATACGCAGTATTTT
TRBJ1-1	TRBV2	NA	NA	CASSDRQTNTEAFF	TGTGCCAGCAGTGACCGACAGACGAACACTGAAGCTTTCTTT
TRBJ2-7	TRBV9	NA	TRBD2	CASTSPRTSGGAVYEQYF	TGTGCCAGCACCTCTCCTCGGACTAGCGGGGGGGCCGTCTACGAGCAGTACTTC
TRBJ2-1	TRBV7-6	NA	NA	CASSRPSVKNNEQFF	TGTGCCAGCAGCAGGCCTAGCGTGAAAAACAATGAGCAGTTCTTC
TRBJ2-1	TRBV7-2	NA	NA	CASSLVVGAGYNEQFF	TGTGCCAGCAGCTTAGTGGTTGGGGCTGGCTACAATGAGCAGTTCTTC
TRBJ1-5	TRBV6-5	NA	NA	CASRRDIDNQPQHF	TGTGCCAGCAGACGGGACATCGACAATCAGCCCCAGCATTTT
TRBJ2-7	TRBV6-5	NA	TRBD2	CASSPTSGSYEQYF	TGTGCCAGCAGCCCCACTAGCGGGAGCTACGAGCAGTACTTC
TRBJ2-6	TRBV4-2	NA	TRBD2	CASSQRTSGSPGANVLTF	TGTGCCAGCAGCCAGCGGACTAGCGGGTCTCCTGGGGCCAACGTCCTGACTTTC
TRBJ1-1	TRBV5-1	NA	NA	CASSLEGVNTEAFF	TGCGCCAGCAGCTTGGAGGGGGTGAACACTGAAGCTTTCTTT
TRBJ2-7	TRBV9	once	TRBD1	CASSVGGQASYEQYF	TGTGCCAGCAGCGTAGGGGGACAGGCGTCCTACGAGCAGTACTTC
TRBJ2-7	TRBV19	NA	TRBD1	CASSIAGQGDEQYF	TGTGCCAGTAGTATAGCTGGACAGGGTGACGAGCAGTACTTC
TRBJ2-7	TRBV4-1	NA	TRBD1	CASSQTSGQGAEQYF	TGCGCCAGCAGCCAGACGTCGGGACAGGGTGCCGAGCAGTACTTC
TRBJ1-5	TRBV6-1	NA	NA	CASSEHSNQPQHF	TGTGCCAGCAGTGAACATAGCAATCAGCCCCAGCATTTT
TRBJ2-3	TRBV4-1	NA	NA	CASNPARTASTDTQYF	TGCGCCAGCAACCCAGCGAGGACAGCTAGCACAGATACGCAGTATTTT
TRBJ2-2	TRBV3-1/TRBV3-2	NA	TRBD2	CASSQERGLAGVDTGELFF	TGTGCCAGCAGCCAAGAAAGGGGACTAGCGGGAGTAGACACCGGGGAGCTGTTTTTT
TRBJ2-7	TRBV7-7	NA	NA	CASSLSAGTSYEQYF	TGTGCCAGCAGCTTATCGGCGGGTACGTCCTACGAGCAGTACTTC
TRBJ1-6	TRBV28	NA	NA	CASRDKNNSPLHF	TGTGCCAGCAGGGACAAAAATAATTCACCCCTCCACTTT
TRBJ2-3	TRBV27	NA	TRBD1	CASSKTGDTDTQYF	TGTGCCAGCAGCAAGACAGGGGACACAGATACGCAGTATTTT
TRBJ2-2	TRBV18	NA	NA	CASSPMTGANTGELFF	TGTGCCAGCTCACCTATGACAGGAGCGAACACCGGGGAGCTGTTTTTT
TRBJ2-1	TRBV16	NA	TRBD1	CASSQWLGQGSYEQFF	TGTGCCAGCAGCCAATGGCTGGGACAGGGGTCATATGAGCAGTTCTTC
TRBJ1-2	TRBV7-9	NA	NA	CASSTTLGDEGYTF	TGTGCCAGCAGCACTACTTTGGGAGACGAGGGCTACACCTTC
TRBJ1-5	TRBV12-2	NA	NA	CASRLLPGGCNQPQHF	TGTGCAAGTCGCTTGCTTCCAGGGGGCTGCAATCAGCCCCAGCATTTT
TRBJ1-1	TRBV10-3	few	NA	CAIQQDLNTEAFF	TGTGCCATACAGCAGGATTTGAACACTGAAGCTTTCTTT
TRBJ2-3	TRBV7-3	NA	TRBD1	CASSLAGQGARTDTQYF	TGTGCCAGCAGCTTAGCCGGACAGGGGGCTAGGACAGATACGCAGTATTTT
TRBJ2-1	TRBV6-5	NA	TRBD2	CASSYRGLTRNEQFF	TGTGCCAGCAGTTACCGGGGACTAACTCGCAATGAGCAGTTCTTC
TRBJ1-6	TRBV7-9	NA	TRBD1	CASSSRLGTVDSPLHF	TGTGCCAGCAGCTCCCGACTCGGGACAGTTGATTCACCCCTCCACTTT
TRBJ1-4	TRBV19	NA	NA	CASSKGQSTEKLFF	TGTGCCAGTAGTAAAGGACAATCTACTGAAAAACTGTTTTTT
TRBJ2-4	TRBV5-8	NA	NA	CASSFVGSAKNIQYF	TGTGCCAGCAGCTTTGTCGGGAGTGCCAAAAACATTCAGTACTTC
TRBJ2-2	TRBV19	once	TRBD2	CASGIAGGTYGELFF	TGTGCCAGCGGGATAGCGGGGGGCACCTACGGGGAGCTGTTTTTT